Below are 16 T cell receptor beta chains sequenced from a single sample in a study of T cell changes during pregnancy in multiple sclerosis. Sequenced by immunoSEQ multiplex PCR; TCRdb stores in-frame clones only, minus some. Among about 38,000 clones listed, 80% to 95% were seen once. Sample: CD8+ T cells from peripheral blood mononuclear cells, taken after pregnancy. Source of these receptors: a female donor with multiple sclerosis, enrolled in a pregnancy study.

The chain is built from TRBV5-1 and TRBJ2-3; 8 nucleotides line up with TRBD1. The V and J ends lost 1 base and 2 bases, in that order; junction bases with no gene match: 6. The CDR3 loop spans 16 amino acids. Germline V gene sequence: CDR1 SGHRS, CDR2 YFSETQ. CDR3 bases: TGCGCCAGCAGCTTGTTAGCAGGGGGCTCCACAGATACGCAGTATTTT. It is translated as CASSLLAGGSTDTQYF.

The sample holds a few counts of this clone. CDR3 nucleotide sequence: TGTGCCAGCAGTTCAGGGGCGGGCAATGAAAAACTGTTTTTT. It codes for CASSSGAGNEKLFF. The gene calls are TRBV6-1 and TRBJ1-4, with D possibly being TRBD1 (6 bases). This CDR3 is built from 14 residues. Trimming left V 5 bases short and J 5 bases short, with 12 bases between. Germline CDR1 MNHNS, CDR2 SASEGT.

This sequence joins TRBV19 and TRBJ2-7; the D gene is possibly TRBD2 (6 bases). The ends were cut back, 6 bases at V and 1 base at J, with 16 bases in the middle. Per germline, CDR1 LNHDA and CDR2 SQIVND (reference sequence). CDR3 length: 15 amino acids. The CDR3 spells CASRLRDFSSYEQYF. The CDR3, as DNA: TGTGCCAGTAGGCTGCGGGACTTCTCGTCCTACGAGCAGTACTTC.

CDR3 sequence: CASTKGRERRYEQFF. CDR3 in DNA: TGTGCCAGCACCAAGGGGAGGGAGCGTAGGTATGAGCAGTTCTTC. V and J are TRBV6-5 and TRBJ2-1, with TRBD2 matching 7 bases. This CDR3 spans 15 amino acids. Looked up from germline, CDR1 is MNHEY and CDR2 is SVGAGI. V shed 7 bases and J 8 bases; nucleotides not matched to a gene: 14.

This clone was counted a single time. The chain is built from TRBV11-1 and TRBJ2-5; 7 nucleotides match TRBD2. With V trimmed by 4 bases and J by 3 bases, 8 bases remained unmatched. CDR1 and CDR2 (germline): SGHAT, FQDESV (reference sequence). The CDR3 loop spans 15 amino acids. The chain's CDR3 is CASSSWEGFEETQYF. The CDR3 region has the DNA TGTGCCAGCAGCTCTTGGGAGGGCTTTGAAGAGACCCAGTACTTC.

The chain has TRBV9 and TRBJ1-3; 8 bases fit TRBD1. J was trimmed by 7 bases and V by 1 base; bases with no gene match: 4. Germline V lookup: CDR1 SGDLS, CDR2 YYNGEE. CDR3 size: 14 residues. The CDR3 loop reads CASSVKDRANTIYF. The CDR3 DNA reads TGTGCCAGCAGCGTAAAGGACAGGGCTAACACCATATATTTT.

The V gene is TRBV10-2, the J gene TRBJ1-5; 9 positions match TRBD1. This CDR3 is built from 14 residues. J was trimmed by 6 bases and V by 2 bases; bases with no gene match: 2. Per germline, CDR1 WSHSY and CDR2 SAAADI. The CDR3 coding sequence is TGCGCCAGCAGTGAGCTGGACAGGGGTCAGCCCCAGCATTTT. Translated, it gives CASSELDRGQPQHF.

The chain recombines TRBV7-9 with TRBJ1-6, with 7 bases lining up with TRBD1. Germline CDR1 SEHNR, CDR2 FQNEAQ (reference sequence). The CDR3 contains 14 residues. The junction had 7 bases not matched to a gene; V was cut back by 6 bases and J by 8 bases. Written as DNA, the CDR3 is TGTGCCAGCAGGTCAGGGGGAATGGATTCACCCCTCCACTTT. It encodes CASRSGGMDSPLHF.

This chain uses TRBV5-4 with TRBJ2-2; D is perhaps TRBD2 (5 bases). Trimming left V 3 bases short and J 6 bases short, with 12 bases between. The V gene's germline CDR1 is SGHNT and CDR2 YYREEE (reference sequence). The CDR3 runs to 14 residues. The CDR3: CASSSRTRAGELFF. CDR3 nucleotides: TGTGCCAGCAGCTCCCGGACTCGCGCCGGGGAGCTGTTTTTT.

The chain carries TRBV5-1 and TRBJ1-2; D possibly corresponds to TRBD1 (6 bases). Trimming took off 4 bases at V and 8 bases at J, with 9 bases between the two ends. The CDR3 consists of 11 residues. CDR1 and CDR2 from the germline V gene are SGHRS and YFSETQ. The chain's CDR3 is CASSTGNGYTF. DNA of the CDR3: TGCGCCAGCAGCACAGGGAACGGCTACACCTTC.

Only a few counts were recorded for this clone. The V and J genes are TRBV9 and TRBJ2-3; D is possibly TRBD2 (6 bases). The CDR3 has 14 amino acids. Trimming left V 3 bases short and J 3 bases short, with 11 bases between. Germline V gene lookup returns CDR1 SGDLS and CDR2 YYNGEE. CDR3 DNA: TGTGCCAGCAGCGACCGGGACTTAACAGATACGCAGTATTTT. Residues: CASSDRDLTDTQYF.

The genes are TRBV27 and TRBJ2-7, with 7 bases aligning to TRBD2. Per the germline V gene, CDR1 is MNHEY and CDR2 is SMNVEV (reference sequence). This CDR3 region has 11 residues. The J segment lost 7 bases and the V segment lost 4 bases, leaving 1 base of the junction unmatched. CDR3 coding DNA: TGTGCCAGCAGTTGGGGGGGGGAGCAGTACTTC. It translates to CASSWGGEQYF.

This chain uses TRBV28 with TRBJ1-1; 7 bases are shared with TRBD1. With V trimmed by 7 bases and J by 1 base, 9 bases remained unmatched. CDR3 length: 15 amino acids. Looked up from germline, CDR1 is MDHEN and CDR2 is SYDVKM. This CDR3 is CASTYRGVSNTEAFF. For the CDR3, the DNA is TGTGCCAGCACCTACAGGGGTGTCTCGAACACTGAAGCTTTCTTT.

This rearrangement joins TRBV7-6 to TRBJ1-5; D not resolved. Germline V CDR1 and CDR2: SGHVS, FNYEAQ. V was trimmed by 5 bases and J by 3 bases, leaving 17 bases between them. The CDR3 has 16 amino acids. The CDR3: CASSPSAGPSNQPQHF. The CDR3 nucleotides are TGTGCCAGCAGCCCGTCGGCGGGTCCATCCAATCAGCCCCAGCATTTT.

The J gene is TRBJ1-2, the V gene TRBV7-2; no clear D gene. This CDR3 region has 15 residues. CDR1 and CDR2 from the germline V gene are SGHTA and FQGNSA. V gave up 2 bases and J gave up 0 bases, with 10 bases separating them. The CDR3 DNA is TGTGCCAGCAGCTTATTCGGGTCCGCTAACTATGGCTACACCTTC. The encoded protein is CASSLFGSANYGYTF.

This clone was detected once. V usage is TRBV9 and J usage is TRBJ2-1, with 14 bases lining up with TRBD2. The V and J ends lost 5 bases and 4 bases, in that order; junction bases with no gene match: 5. Per germline, CDR1 SGDLS and CDR2 YYNGEE. CDR3 length: 16 amino acids. The CDR3 bases are TGTGCCAGCAGAGACGGGACTAGCGGGAGTTACAATGAGCAGTTCTTC. It yields the protein CASRDGTSGSYNEQFF.